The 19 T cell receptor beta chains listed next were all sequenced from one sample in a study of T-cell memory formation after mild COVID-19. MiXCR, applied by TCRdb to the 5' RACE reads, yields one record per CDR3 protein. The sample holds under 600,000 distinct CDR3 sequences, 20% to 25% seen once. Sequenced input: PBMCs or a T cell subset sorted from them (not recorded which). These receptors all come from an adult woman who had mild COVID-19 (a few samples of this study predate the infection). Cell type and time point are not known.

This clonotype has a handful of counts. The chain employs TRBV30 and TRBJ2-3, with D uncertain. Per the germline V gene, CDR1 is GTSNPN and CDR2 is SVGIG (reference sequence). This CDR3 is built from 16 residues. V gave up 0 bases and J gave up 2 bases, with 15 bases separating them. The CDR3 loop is CAWSVRVSPHTDTQYF. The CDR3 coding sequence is TGTGCCTGGAGTGTACGGGTATCCCCCCACACAGATACGCAGTATTTT. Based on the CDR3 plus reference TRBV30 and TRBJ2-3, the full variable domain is SQTIHQWPATLVQPVGSPLSLECTVEGTSNPNLYWYRQAAGRGLQLLFYSVGIGQISSEVPQNLSASRPQDRQFILSSKKLLLSDSGFYLCAWSVRVSPHTDTQYFGPGTRLTVL.

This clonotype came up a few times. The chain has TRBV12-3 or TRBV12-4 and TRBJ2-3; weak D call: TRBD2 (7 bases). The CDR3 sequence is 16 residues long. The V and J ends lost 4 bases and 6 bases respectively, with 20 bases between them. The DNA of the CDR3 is TGTGCCAGCAGTTCCGGGGGGCGGGATAGGGGTGATACGCAGTATTTT. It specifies CASSSGGRDRGDTQYF.

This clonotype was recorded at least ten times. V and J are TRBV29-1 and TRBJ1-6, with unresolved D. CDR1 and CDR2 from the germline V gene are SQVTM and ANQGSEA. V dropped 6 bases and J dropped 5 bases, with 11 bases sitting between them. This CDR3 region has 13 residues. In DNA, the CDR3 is TGCAGCGTCCGGTGGGGTGATAATTCACCCCTCCACTTT. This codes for CSVRWGDNSPLHF.

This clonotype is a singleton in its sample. The CDR3 DNA follows: TGTGCCAGCAGTTCAACAGGGGGCCGGGGCGAGCAGTACTTC. Residues: CASSSTGGRGEQYF. This chain connects TRBV12-3 or TRBV12-4 to TRBJ2-7; 9 nucleotides line up with TRBD1. V was clipped by 4 bases and J by 6 bases; unmatched bases: 7. The length of the CDR3 is 14 residues.

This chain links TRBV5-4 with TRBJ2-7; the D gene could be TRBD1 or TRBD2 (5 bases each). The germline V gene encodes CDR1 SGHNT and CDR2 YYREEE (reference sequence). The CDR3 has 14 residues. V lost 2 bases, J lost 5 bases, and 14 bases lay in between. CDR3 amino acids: CASSLPGPGDEQYF. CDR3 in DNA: TGTGCCAGCAGCTTACCGGGACCTGGAGACGAGCAGTACTTC.

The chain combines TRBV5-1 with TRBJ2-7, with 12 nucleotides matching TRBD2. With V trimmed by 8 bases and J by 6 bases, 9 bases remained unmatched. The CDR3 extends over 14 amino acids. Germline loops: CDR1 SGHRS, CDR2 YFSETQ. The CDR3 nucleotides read TGCGCCAGTCAGACCGGGACTAGCGGGCTCGAGCAGTACTTC. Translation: CASQTGTSGLEQYF.

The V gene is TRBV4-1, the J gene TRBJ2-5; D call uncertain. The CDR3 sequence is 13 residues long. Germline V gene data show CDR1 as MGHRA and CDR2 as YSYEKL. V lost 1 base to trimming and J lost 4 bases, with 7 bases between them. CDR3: CASSQGPLETQYF. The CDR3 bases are TGCGCCAGCAGCCAAGGACCACTAGAGACCCAGTACTTC.

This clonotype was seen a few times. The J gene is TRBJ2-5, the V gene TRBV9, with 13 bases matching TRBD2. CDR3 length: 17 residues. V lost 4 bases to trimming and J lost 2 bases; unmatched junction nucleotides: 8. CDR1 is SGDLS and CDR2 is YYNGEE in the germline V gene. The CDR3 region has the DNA TGTGCCAGCAGCTTCTTGGGACTAGCGGGACCTCAAGAGACCCAGTACTTC. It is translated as CASSFLGLAGPQETQYF.

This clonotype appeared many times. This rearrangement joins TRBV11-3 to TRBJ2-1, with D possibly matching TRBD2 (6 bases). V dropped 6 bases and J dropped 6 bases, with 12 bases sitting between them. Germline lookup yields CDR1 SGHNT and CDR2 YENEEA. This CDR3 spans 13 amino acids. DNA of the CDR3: TGTGCCAGCAGATCCGGACTAACCAATGAGCAGTTCTTC. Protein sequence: CASRSGLTNEQFF.

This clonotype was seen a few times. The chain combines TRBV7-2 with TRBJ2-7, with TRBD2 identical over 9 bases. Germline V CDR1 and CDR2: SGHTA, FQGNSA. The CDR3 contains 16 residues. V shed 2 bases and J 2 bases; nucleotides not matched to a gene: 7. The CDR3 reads CASSLRASGVAYEQYF. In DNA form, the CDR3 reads TGTGCCAGCAGCTTAAGAGCTAGCGGGGTCGCCTACGAGCAGTACTTC.

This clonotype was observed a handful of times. CDR3 sequence reads: CASSFILWRDGAYNEQFF. The CDR3 DNA reads as TGTGCCAGCAGTTTCATTTTATGGCGGGATGGGGCCTACAATGAGCAGTTCTTC. This chain joins TRBV28 and TRBJ2-1; perhaps TRBD2 as D (6 bases). CDR1 is MDHEN, CDR2 SYDVKM, per germline. CDR3 size: 18 residues. V was trimmed by 3 bases and J by 2 bases, leaving 20 bases between them.

CDR3 sequence (DNA): TGTGCCAGCAGCTTTAGCGGGGGGCTTAACAATGAGCAGTTCTTC. Its protein is CASSFSGGLNNEQFF. The V call is TRBV7-9, the J call TRBJ2-1, with 10 positions matching TRBD2. Unmatched junction bases numbered 4, after V lost 3 bases and J lost 5 bases. The CDR3 length is 15 residues. Germline-derived CDR1 and CDR2 are SEHNR and FQNEAQ (reference sequence).

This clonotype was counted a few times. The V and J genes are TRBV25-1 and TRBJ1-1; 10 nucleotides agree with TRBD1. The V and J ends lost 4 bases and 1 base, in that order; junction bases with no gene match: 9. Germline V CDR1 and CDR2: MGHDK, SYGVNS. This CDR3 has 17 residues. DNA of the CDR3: TGTGCCAGCAGTGCTAGGGACAGGGGATTGGGGAACACTGAAGCTTTCTTT. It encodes CASSARDRGLGNTEAFF. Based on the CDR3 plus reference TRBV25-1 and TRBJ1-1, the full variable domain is EADIYQTPRYLVIGTGKKITLECSQTMGHDKMYWYQQDPGMELHLIHYSYGVNSTEKGDLSSESTVSRIRTEHFPLTLESARPSHTSQYLCASSARDRGLGNTEAFFGQGTRLTVV.

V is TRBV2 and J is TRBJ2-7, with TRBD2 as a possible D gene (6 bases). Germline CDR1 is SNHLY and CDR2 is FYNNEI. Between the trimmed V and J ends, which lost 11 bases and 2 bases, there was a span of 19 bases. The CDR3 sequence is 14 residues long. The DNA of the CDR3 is TGTGCCTCCCTCACCAGCAGGGAGGCCTACGAGCAGTACTTC. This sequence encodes CASLTSREAYEQYF. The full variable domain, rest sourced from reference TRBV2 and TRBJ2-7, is EPEVTQTPSHQVTQMGQEVILRCVPISNHLYFYWYRQILGQKVEFLVSFYNNEISEKSEIFDDQFSVERPDGSNFTLKIRSTKLEDSAMYFCASLTSREAYEQYFGPGTRLTVT.

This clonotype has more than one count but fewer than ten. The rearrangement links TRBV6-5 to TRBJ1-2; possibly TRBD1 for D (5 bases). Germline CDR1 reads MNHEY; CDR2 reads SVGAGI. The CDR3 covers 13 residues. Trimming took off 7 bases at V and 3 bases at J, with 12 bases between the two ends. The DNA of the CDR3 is TGTGCCAGCACCCCGGGGCAGGACTATGGCTACACCTTC. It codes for CASTPGQDYGYTF.

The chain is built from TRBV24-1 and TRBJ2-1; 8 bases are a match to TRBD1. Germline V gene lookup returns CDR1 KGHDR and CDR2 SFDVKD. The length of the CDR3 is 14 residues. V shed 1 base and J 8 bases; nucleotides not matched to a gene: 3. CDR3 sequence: CATSDFAGGYEQFF. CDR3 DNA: TGTGCCACCAGTGATTTTGCAGGGGGCTATGAGCAGTTCTTC.

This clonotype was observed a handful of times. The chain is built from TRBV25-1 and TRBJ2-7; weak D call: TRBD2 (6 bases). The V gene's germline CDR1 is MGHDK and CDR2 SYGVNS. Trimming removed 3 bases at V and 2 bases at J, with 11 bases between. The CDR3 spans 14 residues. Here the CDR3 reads CASSDTGGTYEQYF. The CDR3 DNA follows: TGTGCCAGCAGTGATACCGGGGGAACCTACGAGCAGTACTTC.

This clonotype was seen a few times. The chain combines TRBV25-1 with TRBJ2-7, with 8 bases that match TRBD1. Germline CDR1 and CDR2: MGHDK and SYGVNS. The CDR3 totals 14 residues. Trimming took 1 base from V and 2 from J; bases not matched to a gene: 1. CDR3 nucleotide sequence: TGTGCCAGCAGTGAATCGGGACAGGCCTACGAGCAGTACTTC. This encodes CASSESGQAYEQYF.

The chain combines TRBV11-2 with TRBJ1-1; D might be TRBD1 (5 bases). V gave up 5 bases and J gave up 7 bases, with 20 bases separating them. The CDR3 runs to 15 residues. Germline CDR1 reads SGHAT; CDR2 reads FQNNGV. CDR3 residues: CASSPAVRQGGEAFF. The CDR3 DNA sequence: TGTGCCAGCAGCCCGGCGGTTAGGCAGGGAGGTGAAGCTTTCTTT.